What follows are 4 T cell receptor beta chains derived from one specimen sequenced in a study of shared clonotypes between healthy human individuals. Here immunoSEQ multiplex PCR was the method, and the copy in TCRdb shows in-frame clones only, minus some. This table has roughly 410,000 clones, around 96% appearing once. Sequencing was performed on memory CD8+ T cells sorted from blood. Regarding subset: CD45RO+ cells pooled with CCR7-negative TemRA cells. The receptors come from a man aged 25-40 years in good health.

V gene TRBV4-1 combines with J gene TRBJ2-1; 12 nucleotides match TRBD2. Germline CDR1 is MGHRA and CDR2 is YSYEKL. The CDR3 consists of 17 residues. With V trimmed by 2 bases and J by 7 bases, 9 bases remained unmatched. The CDR3 bases are TGCGCCAGCAGCCAAACGTTACTAGCGGGAGGTCTAAATGAGCAGTTCTTC. Protein product: CASSQTLLAGGLNEQFF.

V usage is TRBV10-3 and J usage is TRBJ2-3; 9 bases agree with TRBD2. Per the germline V gene, CDR1 is ENHRY and CDR2 is SYGVKD. V gave up 5 bases and J gave up 2 bases; unmatched junction bases: 5. The CDR3 is 15 residues long. The DNA of the CDR3 is TGTGCCATCAGTTCAGCGGGAGGTAACACAGATACGCAGTATTTT. Translating it yields CAISSAGGNTDTQYF.

V and J are TRBV6-6 and TRBJ1-1, with D perhaps matching TRBD1 (5 bases). This CDR3 is 14 amino acids long. The V end was cut by 5 bases, the J end by 3 bases, with 13 bases between. Germline CDR1 is MNHNY and CDR2 is SVGAGI (reference sequence). CDR3 region: CASSRPGGYTEAFF. The DNA for the CDR3 is TGTGCCAGCAGTCGACCCGGGGGATACACTGAAGCTTTCTTT.

The gene calls are TRBV10-3 and TRBJ2-5, with D perhaps matching TRBD2 (6 bases). Trimming stripped 4 bases from V and 5 bases from J, with 14 bases between. This CDR3 comprises 14 residues. The germline V gene encodes CDR1 ENHRY and CDR2 SYGVKD. The CDR3: CAISARGKEETQYF. CDR3 coding DNA: TGTGCCATCAGTGCCCGGGGGAAAGAGGAGACCCAGTACTTC.